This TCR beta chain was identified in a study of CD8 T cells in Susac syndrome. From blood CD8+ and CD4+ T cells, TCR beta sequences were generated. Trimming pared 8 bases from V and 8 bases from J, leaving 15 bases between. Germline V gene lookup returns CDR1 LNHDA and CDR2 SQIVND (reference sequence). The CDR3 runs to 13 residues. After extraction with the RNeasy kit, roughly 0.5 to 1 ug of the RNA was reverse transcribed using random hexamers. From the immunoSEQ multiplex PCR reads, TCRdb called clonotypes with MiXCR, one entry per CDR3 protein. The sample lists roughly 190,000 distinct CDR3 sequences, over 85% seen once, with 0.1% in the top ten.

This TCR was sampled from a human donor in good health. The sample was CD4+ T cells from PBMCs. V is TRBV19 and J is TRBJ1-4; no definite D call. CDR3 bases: TGTGCCAGTGGACCAGTTTCAAGGGAAAAACTGTTTTTT. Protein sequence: CASGPVSREKLFF. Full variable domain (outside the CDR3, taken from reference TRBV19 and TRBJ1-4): DGGITQSPKYLFRKEGQNVTLSCEQNLNHDAMYWYRQDPGQGLRLIYYSQIVNDFQKGDIAEGYSVSREKKESFPLTVTSAQKNPTAFYLCASGPVSREKLFFGSGTQLSVL.